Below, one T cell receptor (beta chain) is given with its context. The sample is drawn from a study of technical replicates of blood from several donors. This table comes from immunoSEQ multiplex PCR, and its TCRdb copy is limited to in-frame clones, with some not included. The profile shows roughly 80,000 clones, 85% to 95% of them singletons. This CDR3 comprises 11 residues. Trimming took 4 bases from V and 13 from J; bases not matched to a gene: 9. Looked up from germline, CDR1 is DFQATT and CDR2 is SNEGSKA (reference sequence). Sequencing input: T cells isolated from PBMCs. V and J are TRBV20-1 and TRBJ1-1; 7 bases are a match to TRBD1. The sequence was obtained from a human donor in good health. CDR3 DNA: TGCAGTGCTAAGTTACAGGGGTTCGGTTTCTTT. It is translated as CSAKLQGFGFF.